This is a list of T cell receptor beta chains from one sample in a study of cytomegalovirus exposure and HLA in healthy donors. Using immunoSEQ multiplex PCR, the repertoire was profiled, and TCRdb retains in-frame clones only, with some absent. Among around 140,000 clones listed, 87% were seen once. Material: PBMCs. All receptors derive from a woman between 25 and 40 years old in good health and CMV-seronegative. Each CDR3 is given with its conserved first and last residue. The D gene is left open where the match is weak. The size entry is marked missing in some rows and otherwise reads once, few, many or a size class.

D: TRBD1
J: TRBJ2-7
V: TRBV4-1
size: -
CDR3: CASSHDREGYEQYF
DNA: TGCGCCAGCAGCCACGACAGGGAAGGCTACGAGCAGTACTTC

D: TRBD1
J: TRBJ2-3
V: TRBV5-1
size: -
CDR3: CASSLRQGPDTQYF
DNA: TGCGCCAGCAGCCTCAGACAGGGCCCAGATACGCAGTATTTT

D: TRBD2
J: TRBJ2-3
V: TRBV6-5
size: -
CDR3: CASSQLAGAGDTQYF
DNA: TGTGCCAGCAGCCAACTAGCGGGGGCAGGAGATACGCAGTATTTT

D: -
J: TRBJ1-1
V: TRBV9
size: -
CDR3: CASSVGPGMNTEAFF
DNA: TGTGCCAGCAGCGTAGGGCCAGGGATGAACACTGAAGCTTTCTTT

D: -
J: TRBJ2-3
V: TRBV28
size: -
CDR3: CASSPPGLNTDTQYF
DNA: TGTGCCAGCAGTCCCCCGGGACTTAACACAGATACGCAGTATTTT

D: -
J: TRBJ2-2
V: TRBV19
size: -
CDR3: CASSLPQKRLSGELFF
DNA: TGTGCCAGTAGTCTTCCCCAGAAGCGCCTTTCCGGGGAGCTGTTTTTT

D: TRBD1
J: TRBJ1-1
V: TRBV7-9
size: once
CDR3: CASSETGLAAFF
DNA: TGTGCCAGCAGCGAGACAGGGTTAGCAGCTTTCTTT

D: TRBD2
J: TRBJ2-2
V: TRBV5-1
size: -
CDR3: CASSPSGSANTGELFF
DNA: TGCGCCAGCAGCCCGAGCGGGAGCGCGAACACCGGGGAGCTGTTTTTT

D: TRBD1
J: TRBJ1-6
V: TRBV7-3
size: -
CDR3: CASSNTGGLRSPLHF
DNA: TGTGCCAGCAGCAACACAGGGGGCCTACGGTCACCCCTCCACTTT

D: -
J: TRBJ2-3
V: TRBV19
size: once
CDR3: CATNGGTQFAGDTQYF
DNA: TGTGCCACCAACGGCGGGACCCAGTTCGCAGGAGATACGCAGTATTTT

D: TRBD1
J: TRBJ2-7
V: TRBV6-5
size: -
CDR3: CASSYRDRAYEQYF
DNA: TGTGCCAGCAGTTATCGGGACAGGGCCTACGAGCAGTACTTC

D: TRBD2
J: TRBJ2-1
V: TRBV7-9
size: -
CDR3: CASSSSGTSGRFNEQFF
DNA: TGTGCCAGCAGCTCCTCGGGGACTAGCGGGAGATTCAATGAGCAGTTCTTC

D: -
J: TRBJ1-1
V: TRBV10-3
size: once
CDR3: CAISDRVNTEAFF
DNA: TGTGCCATCAGCGACAGAGTGAACACTGAAGCTTTCTTT

D: -
J: TRBJ2-7
V: TRBV6-5
size: -
CDR3: CASSYGRAYEQYF
DNA: TGTGCCAGCAGTTATGGCAGGGCCTACGAGCAGTACTTC

D: -
J: TRBJ2-4
V: TRBV5-4
size: -
CDR3: CASSPDNAKNIQYF
DNA: TGTGCCAGCAGCCCGGACAATGCCAAAAACATTCAGTACTTC

D: -
J: TRBJ2-7
V: TRBV7-8
size: -
CDR3: CASSFIRFNEQYF
DNA: TGTGCCAGCAGCTTCATCCGGTTCAACGAGCAGTACTTC

D: -
J: TRBJ1-4
V: TRBV27
size: few
CDR3: CASSRDIGNEKLFF
DNA: TGTGCCAGCAGTCGGGACATCGGCAACGAAAAACTGTTTTTT

D: TRBD2
J: TRBJ2-7
V: TRBV7-9
size: -
CDR3: CASSLVTSGSYEQYF
DNA: TGTGCCAGCAGCTTAGTGACTAGCGGGAGCTACGAGCAGTACTTC

D: -
J: TRBJ2-2
V: TRBV19
size: -
CDR3: CASSIDQVGSTGELFF
DNA: TGTGCCAGTAGTATAGATCAGGTGGGGAGCACCGGGGAGCTGTTTTTT

D: TRBD2
J: TRBJ2-1
V: TRBV29-1
size: -
CDR3: CSVGKREIYEQFF
DNA: TGCAGCGTTGGGAAGCGGGAGATCTATGAGCAGTTCTTC

D: -
J: TRBJ2-1
V: TRBV7-3
size: -
CDR3: CASSLSGGNEQFF
DNA: TGTGCCAGCAGCTTATCTGGGGGGAATGAGCAGTTCTTC

D: -
J: TRBJ1-1
V: TRBV7-9
size: -
CDR3: CASSPQGRVGNTEAFF
DNA: TGTGCCAGCAGCCCCCAGGGGAGGGTAGGAAACACTGAAGCTTTCTTT

D: TRBD1
J: TRBJ2-7
V: TRBV30
size: -
CDR3: CAWSHLTGYEQYF
DNA: TGTGCCTGGAGTCACTTGACAGGGTACGAGCAGTACTTC

D: -
J: TRBJ1-2
V: TRBV7-2
size: -
CDR3: CASSLTPLRPANYGYPF
DNA: TGTGCCAGCAGCTTAACCCCTTTACGGCCAGCGAACTATGGCTACCCCTTC

D: -
J: TRBJ2-7
V: TRBV11-2
size: -
CDR3: CASSLELGRVSYEQYF
DNA: TGTGCCAGCAGCTTAGAACTGGGCAGGGTTTCCTACGAGCAGTACTTC

D: -
J: TRBJ2-7
V: TRBV9
size: -
CDR3: CASSSDSYEQYF
DNA: TGTGCCAGCAGCTCGGACAGCTACGAGCAGTACTTC

D: -
J: TRBJ1-2
V: TRBV11-2
size: -
CDR3: CASSPDKNYGYTF
DNA: TGTGCCAGCAGCCCGGACAAGAACTATGGCTACACCTTC

D: TRBD1
J: TRBJ1-4
V: TRBV4-3
size: few
CDR3: CASSPGQGSEKLFF
DNA: TGCGCCAGCAGCCCGGGACAGGGGAGTGAAAAACTGTTTTTT

D: TRBD1
J: TRBJ2-1
V: TRBV5-4
size: -
CDR3: CASSSGTGYYNEQFF
DNA: TGTGCCAGCAGCTCCGGGACAGGGTACTACAATGAGCAGTTCTTC

D: TRBD2
J: TRBJ2-3
V: TRBV13
size: -
CDR3: CASSFYSGLSTDTQYF
DNA: TGTGCCAGCAGCTTCTATAGCGGGCTTAGCACAGATACGCAGTATTTT

D: -
J: TRBJ1-1
V: TRBV5-1
size: -
CDR3: CASSSSLSANTEAFF
DNA: TGCGCCAGCAGCTCGAGCCTGAGCGCCAACACTGAAGCTTTCTTT

D: -
J: TRBJ2-1
V: TRBV4-1
size: few
CDR3: CASSQGLALSSYNEQFF
DNA: TGCGCCAGCAGCCAAGGCCTAGCCCTGAGCTCCTACAATGAGCAGTTCTTC

D: -
J: TRBJ1-2
V: TRBV6-1
size: -
CDR3: CASSSTDYGYTF
DNA: TGTGCCAGCAGTTCGACAGACTATGGCTACACCTTC

D: TRBD2
J: TRBJ2-1
V: TRBV28
size: -
CDR3: CASRKGLAGTLPSDEQFF
DNA: TGTGCCAGCAGGAAGGGACTAGCGGGAACCCTTCCCTCGGATGAGCAGTTCTTC

D: TRBD2
J: TRBJ2-3
V: TRBV2
size: -
CDR3: CASSEAPLAGGRDTQYF
DNA: TGTGCCAGCAGTGAAGCGCCCCTAGCGGGGGGGCGGGATACGCAGTATTTT

D: -
J: TRBJ2-5
V: TRBV30
size: -
CDR3: CAWTGLSQETQYF
DNA: TGTGCCTGGACGGGACTCTCTCAAGAGACCCAGTACTTC

D: -
J: TRBJ1-1
V: TRBV18
size: -
CDR3: CASSPRETRLNTEAFF
DNA: TGTGCCAGCTCACCCCGGGAGACACGATTGAACACTGAAGCTTTCTTT

D: TRBD1
J: TRBJ1-2
V: TRBV28
size: -
CDR3: CASSQYPGQGSHGYTF
DNA: TGTGCCAGCAGCCAATACCCGGGACAGGGCTCCCATGGCTACACCTTC

D: -
J: TRBJ1-4
V: TRBV7-2
size: -
CDR3: CASSAGLTGEKLFF
DNA: TGTGCCAGCAGTGCGGGACTCACGGGTGAAAAACTGTTTTTT

D: -
J: TRBJ2-7
V: TRBV25-1
size: -
CDR3: CASSAGGEQYF
DNA: TGTGCCAGCAGCGCAGGTGGCGAGCAGTACTTC

D: TRBD2
J: TRBJ2-5
V: TRBV5-5
size: once
CDR3: CASSWLAGGWETQYF
DNA: TGTGCCAGCAGCTGGCTAGCGGGGGGCTGGGAGACCCAGTACTTC

D: -
J: TRBJ2-2
V: TRBV5-1
size: -
CDR3: CASTAENTGELFF
DNA: TGCGCCAGCACAGCGGAAAACACCGGGGAGCTGTTTTTT

D: -
J: TRBJ2-7
V: TRBV28
size: -
CDR3: CASHPYGSSYEQYF
DNA: TGTGCCAGCCATCCCTATGGGAGCTCCTACGAGCAGTACTTC

D: -
J: TRBJ2-1
V: TRBV7-8
size: -
CDR3: CASSLRRGAFMYEQFF
DNA: TGTGCCAGCAGCTTACGCCGGGGGGCCTTTATGTATGAGCAGTTCTTC

D: TRBD1
J: TRBJ1-2
V: TRBV27
size: -
CDR3: CASSLRTGAAGYGYTF
DNA: TGTGCCAGCAGCCTACGAACAGGGGCTGCTGGCTATGGCTACACCTTC